The T cell receptor (beta chain) under discussion was sequenced for a study of cytomegalovirus exposure and HLA in healthy donors. Comment on this clone: Antigen specificity is unknown.

Study results and caveats: Immune exposure information available was restricted to CMV serostatus. Accounts indicate the classifier identified cytomegalovirus status with strong specificity and sensitivity.

There are 11 residues in the CDR3. With 4 bases removed from V and 3 bases from J, the gap between germline ends came to 5 bases. Germline V CDR1 and CDR2: SGHDT, YYEEEE. Primers included in the PCR were 60 Vbeta and 13 Jbeta primers. Profiling relied on immunoSEQ multiplex PCR, and the TCRdb table lists in-frame clones only, not all of them. The sample consists of more than 100,000 clones, roughly 66% of them appearing once. Sequencing was performed on PBMCs. The clonotype was recovered from a man between 18 and 35 years old in good health and CMV-seronegative. This chain uses TRBV5-6 with TRBJ2-7; no clear D gene. The CDR3 DNA follows: TGTGCCAGCAGCAGCTACTACGAGCAGTACTTC. This encodes CASSSYYEQYF.